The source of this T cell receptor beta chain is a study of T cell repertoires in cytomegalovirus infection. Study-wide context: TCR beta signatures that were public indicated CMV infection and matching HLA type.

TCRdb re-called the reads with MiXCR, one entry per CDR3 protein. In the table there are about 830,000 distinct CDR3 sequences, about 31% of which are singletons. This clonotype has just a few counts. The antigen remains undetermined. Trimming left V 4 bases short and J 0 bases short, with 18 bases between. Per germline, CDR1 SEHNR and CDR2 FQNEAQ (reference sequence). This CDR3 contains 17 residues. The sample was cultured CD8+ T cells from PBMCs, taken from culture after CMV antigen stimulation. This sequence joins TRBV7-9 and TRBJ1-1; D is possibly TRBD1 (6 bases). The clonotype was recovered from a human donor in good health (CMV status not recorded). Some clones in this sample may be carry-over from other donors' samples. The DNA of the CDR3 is TGTGCCAGCAGCTCCTTCCTCGCGACAGGAATGAACACTGAAGCTTTCTTT. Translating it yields CASSSFLATGMNTEAFF.